This T cell receptor (beta chain) was sequenced for a study of blood T cell repertoires in COVID-19 (dated by TCRdb to the early 2020s). For the study in its entirety: Samples covering the acute and convalescent phases of COVID-19 were provided by collaborators in the United States, Italy and Spain. The material from the prospective study consisted of cDNA or gDNA derived from T cells, B-cell-depleted T cells, or PBMCs. Deeply sampled blood TCRbeta repertoires from subjects exposed to, actively infected with, or recovered from COVID-19 were included in the dataset. A freely available public database, intended as a resource for researchers studying the immune response to SARS-CoV-2, is where the repertoires were released. The samples were drawn from two sources: the first 160 participants of the ongoing ImmuneRACE study, and 950 to 1,500 subjects contributed by 6 global collaborators. Sample metadata almost always included a de-identified subject ID, COVID-19 status, age in years and sex. Where HLA class I and class II types were available, the types were taken from metadata supplied by the sample provider, not from assay-based typing. Summary of the overall study and its limitations: How much clinical and demographic metadata was included differed by source and by participant, and the metadata was provided uncurated.

The immunoSEQ Assay, a bias-controlled multiplex PCR, was used to amplify TCRbeta CDR3 regions from genomic DNA. For the original study's pipeline: Within the assay, amplification of reference gene primers was used to estimate how many nucleated cells each sample contained. To quantify the absolute abundance of each unique TCRbeta CDR3 rearrangement, sequence reads were collapsed and filtered. For each sample, productive Simpson clonality was calculated as the square root of Simpson's diversity index across productive rearrangements. What TCRdb holds here is the immuneACCESS table cut down to in-frame rearrangements. Part of the clones is not present; checked against another copy, under half of the missing clones reflect an unresolved V gene, and the others are unexplained. The V and J calls and clone size were taken over from that table, and D and trimming were inferred from the DNA. Within this sample are about 260,000 clones, with around 89% of them counted one time only. The ten top clones hold about 4% of the sample.

Measured from the cysteine to the phenylalanine, the CDR3 is 17 residues long. CDR3 DNA is the only sequence kept; it has 51 bases, read in frame from the first base. CDR1 MGHDK and CDR2 SYGVNS are derived from the germline V gene. The germline V and J ends show losses of 3 bases and 0 bases respectively, and no gene match explains 8 bases of the junction. In the prospective study, participants were about 18 to 95 years old, resided in approximately 22 geographic areas of the United States, and were enrolled through a virtual design. In the prospective study, cohorts were assigned on the basis of participant-reported clinical history obtained from a screening survey and a study questionnaire. In the prospective study, mobile phlebotomists collected whole blood, serum and a nasopharyngeal or oropharyngeal swab from each participant. Participants in the prospective study had the option to provide additional blood draws and questionnaires over a roughly 2-month period. Before DNA extraction, prospective study blood samples were shipped either frozen or at room temperature.

Details on this clone: What this receptor recognizes is not known. No qualities accompany the bases; no much larger clone lies one base away.

The chain employs TRBV25-1 and TRBJ2-1, with 7 middle bases fitting TRBD2. The sample consisted of PBMCs or T cells enriched from blood (not recorded which). The receptor was isolated from a woman aged 25 to 45 with acute COVID-19. The CDR3 region reads CASSDGLAVSSYNEQFF. The nucleotide sequence is TGTGCCAGCAGTGATGGCCTAGCGGTAAGCTCCTACAATGAGCAGTTCTTC. The CDR3 plus the reference TRBV25-1 and TRBJ2-1 genes for the other parts give the full variable domain: EADIYQTPRYLVIGTGKKITLECSQTMGHDKMYWYQQDPGMELHLIHYSYGVNSTEKGDLSSESTVSRIRTEHFPLTLESARPSHTSQYLCASSDGLAVSSYNEQFFGPGTRLTVL.